The text below deals with one T cell receptor (beta chain). These data are taken from a study of blood T cell repertoires in COVID-19. Background on the study: In each case, the material was cDNA or gDNA derived from T cells, B-cell-depleted T cells, or PBMCs.

CDR1 is SGHRS and CDR2 is YFSETQ in the germline V gene. The junction had 5 bases not matched to a gene; V was cut back by 4 bases and J by 3 bases. CDR3 length: 15 amino acids. Authors' analysis steps: Amplifying reference gene primers gave estimates of nucleated cell counts. Repertoires were generated with immunoSEQ multiplex PCR, while TCRdb's copy carries only in-frame clones and drops some. V and J calls and clone size follow that table, whereas D and trimming were derived from the DNA. The profile covers 200,000 to 250,000 clones, with 70% to 90% appearing a single time and about 3% taken by the ten largest.

The gene calls are TRBV5-1 and TRBJ2-5, with 11 bases fitting TRBD2. Sequencing used peripheral blood. The sequence derives from a young man with active or convalescent COVID-19. CDR3 residues: CASSTGTSGEETQYF. The CDR3 nucleotides are TGCGCCAGCAGCACCGGGACTAGCGGTGAAGAGACCCAGTACTTC.